Presented here are 3 T cell receptor beta chains from one specimen sequenced in a study of graft-versus-host responses after intestinal transplantation. Sequencing used immunoSEQ multiplex PCR; TCRdb keeps in-frame clones, though not all of them. The sample yields approximately 54,000 clones, roughly 89% seen once. The starting material was PBMCs, obtained roughly 680 days after intestinal transplant. The receptors here all came from a human patient who received an intestinal transplant, so some T cells may come from the graft donor.

V and J are TRBV5-8 and TRBJ2-5; TRBD1 is a possible D gene (6 bases). Trimming shortened V by 6 bases and J by 10 bases, and 10 bases separated the two germline ends. Germline CDR1 reads SGHTS; CDR2 reads YDEGEE. CDR3 length: 10 amino acids. The CDR3 here is CASILGGQYF. The CDR3 DNA reads as TGTGCCAGCATCTTAGGGGGCCAGTACTTC.

The V and J genes are TRBV5-1 and TRBJ2-7; TRBD2 matches at 8 bases. The trim removed 2 bases at V and 4 bases at J, leaving 5 bases unmatched. CDR3 length: 14 residues. Germline V gene lookup returns CDR1 SGHRS and CDR2 YFSETQ. The DNA for the CDR3 is TGCGCCAGCAGCTTAGGGCGGGGGGATTACGAGCAGTACTTC. Protein sequence: CASSLGRGDYEQYF.

The genes are TRBV10-3 and TRBJ2-1; D ambiguous. CDR3 length equals 15 residues. Germline V gives CDR1 ENHRY, CDR2 SYGVKD. Trimming cost V 0 bases and J 0 bases, with 6 bases left between them. CDR3 sequence reads: CAISESVSSYNEQFF. CDR3 coding DNA: TGTGCCATCAGTGAGTCGGTTTCCTCCTACAATGAGCAGTTCTTC.